The following is a T cell receptor (beta chain) sequence with its context. What this receptor recognizes is not known. No base quality information exists; no much larger clone differs at one position. The sample belongs to a study of blood T cell repertoires in COVID-19 (dated by TCRdb to 2020 to 2021). About the study as a whole: Samples from collaborators originated in the United States, Italy and Spain and spanned both the acute and convalescent phases of COVID-19. The prospective study material was composed of cDNA or gDNA derived from T cells, B-cell-depleted T cells, or PBMCs. The samples were drawn from the first 160 participants of the ongoing ImmuneRACE study and from over 950 subjects provided by 6 global collaborators. The sample metadata nearly always contained a de-identified subject ID, COVID-19 status, age in years and sex. HLA class I and class II types, where available, came from metadata supplied by the sample provider rather than from assay-based typing. Subjects who had been exposed to COVID-19, were actively infected with it, or had recovered from it provided the deeply sampled blood TCRbeta repertoires that made up the dataset. A freely available public database, intended as a resource for researchers studying the immune response to SARS-CoV-2, is where the repertoires were released.

Broader findings and caveats from the paper: Clinical and demographic metadata were provided uncurated, with the amount varying by source and participant.

Including cysteine and phenylalanine, the CDR3 has 15 amino acids. Solely the CDR3 DNA is kept, with 45 bases framed from the first base. The germline ends are 14 bases apart after V is trimmed by 3 bases and J by 5 bases. For CDR1 and CDR2, the germline V gene (reference sequence) lists LNHDA and SQIVND. Collaborating institutions collected whole blood in K2EDTA tubes following their own protocols. For TCRbeta analysis, collaborator samples were shipped as frozen whole blood, as isolated PBMCs, or as DNA extracted from either sample type. The immunoSEQ Assay, a bias-controlled multiplex PCR, was used to amplify TCRbeta CDR3 regions from genomic DNA. The original methods were these. Nucleated cell counts per sample were estimated from amplification of reference gene primers within the assay. To quantify the absolute abundance of each unique TCRbeta CDR3 rearrangement, sequence reads were collapsed and filtered. Productive Simpson clonality was computed per sample as the square root of Simpson's diversity index over productive rearrangements. Imported from immuneACCESS, the table was reduced by TCRdb to in-frame sequences with V and J called. These copies leave out some clones; in studies compared against another copy, an unresolved V gene accounts for under half, and the cause of the remainder is not known. V and J calls plus clone size are reproduced from that table; the DNA served to infer D and trimming. The sample data list 80,000 to 100,000 clones, and 80% of these were observed just once. The ten top clones hold over 9% of the sample.

The sample consisted of peripheral blood. The receptor comes from a woman in her seventies with acute or convalescent COVID-19. This chain is built from TRBV19 and TRBJ2-1, and perhaps TRBD1 as D gene, on 6 matching bases. The DNA is as follows: TGTGCCAGTAGTATCGACAGGACGACTAACAATGAGCAGTTCTTC. It encodes CASSIDRTTNNEQFF.